This T cell receptor beta chain was obtained from a study of blood T cell repertoires in COVID-19. Study-wide context: The United States, Italy and Spain provided the acute and convalescent COVID-19 samples. PBMCs, B-cell-depleted T cells, or T cells provided the cDNA or gDNA that made up the material.

Sequencing was performed with immunoSEQ multiplex PCR; in TCRdb, only in-frame clones are kept and a portion is missing. Among under 250,000 clones listed, just over 85% were seen once. V dropped 0 bases and J dropped 8; count of bases not matched to a gene: 8. Per the germline V gene, CDR1 is SGHNT and CDR2 is YYREEE (reference sequence). The CDR3 runs to 16 residues. V is TRBV5-4 and J is TRBJ2-1; 10 bases agree with TRBD2. The origin of this receptor is a man between 45 and 60 years old with COVID-19, enrolled during active disease. The sample consisted of peripheral blood. The CDR3 region is CASSLGGSGRVYEQFF. The CDR3 DNA sequence: TGTGCCAGCAGCTTGGGTGGGAGCGGGAGGGTATATGAGCAGTTCTTC.